The 18 T cell receptor beta chains in this list originate from one sample, sequenced in a study of shared clonotypes between healthy human individuals. Sequencing was performed with immunoSEQ multiplex PCR; in TCRdb, only in-frame clones are kept and a portion is missing. The data show 450,000 to 600,000 clones, with approximately 85% seen just once and roughly 13% held by the top ten. Material: PBMCs. The source is a middle-aged woman in good health. Some clones in this sample may be carry-over from other donors' samples.

This clone was seen ten or more times. CDR3 sequence reads: CASSVDPSHGTEQFF. The CDR3 DNA follows: TGTGCCAGCAGCGTAGACCCGAGTCACGGGACAGAGCAGTTCTTC. This chain links TRBV9 with TRBJ2-1, with a weak D call TRBD1 (6 bases). This CDR3 has 15 residues. The V and J ends lost 0 bases and 10 bases respectively, with 17 bases between them. Germline CDR1 SGDLS, CDR2 YYNGEE.

The CDR3 nucleotides are TGTGCCAGCAGCCAAGATTGGGGTGCACCCTACGAGCAGTACTTC. It yields the protein CASSQDWGAPYEQYF. V gene TRBV14 combines with J gene TRBJ2-7; unclear D gene. This CDR3 has 15 residues. CDR1 and CDR2 from the germline V gene are SGHDN and FVKESK. V was trimmed by 0 bases and J by 2 bases, leaving 11 bases between them.

The chain is built from TRBV5-4 and TRBJ2-3, with 9 positions matching TRBD2. Germline V lookup: CDR1 SGHNT, CDR2 YYREEE (reference sequence). CDR3 length equals 16 residues. V lost 2 bases and J lost 2; bases outside the gene matches: 6. The CDR3 nucleotides are TGTGCCAGCAGCTTAACCGCGGGAGGGATCACAGATACGCAGTATTTT. It encodes CASSLTAGGITDTQYF.

The rearrangement links TRBV27 to TRBJ1-2, with a tentative D call TRBD1 (5 bases). Germline CDR1 is MNHEY and CDR2 is SMNVEV (reference sequence). Trimming removed 0 bases from V and 7 bases from J, with 12 bases in between. This CDR3 is built from 14 residues. This chain's CDR3 is CASSLSSGLGGYTF. The DNA for the CDR3 is TGTGCCAGCAGTTTATCATCAGGGCTCGGTGGCTACACCTTC.

V gene TRBV6-5 combines with J gene TRBJ1-1; no clear D gene. Germline lookup yields CDR1 MNHEY and CDR2 SVGAGI. Between the trimmed V and J ends, which lost 7 bases and 5 bases, there was a span of 14 bases. CDR3 size: 13 residues. The CDR3 DNA is TGTGCCAGCACCCGAGGAGGAGAAACTGAAGCTTTCTTT. Translated, it gives CASTRGGETEAFF.

The V and J genes are TRBV7-2 and TRBJ2-5; the D gene is possibly TRBD1 (5 bases). This CDR3 is 12 amino acids long. The germline V gene encodes CDR1 SGHTA and CDR2 FQGNSA. V was shortened by 3 bases and J by 5 bases, with 7 bases between the two germline ends. The CDR3 coding sequence is TGTGCCAGCAGCTTCCAGGGTGAGACCCAGTACTTC. Protein: CASSFQGETQYF. The whole variable domain, filled in from reference TRBV7-2 and TRBJ2-5, reads GAGVSQSPSNKVTEKGKDVELRCDPISGHTALYWYRQSLGQGLEFLIYFQGNSAPDKSGLPSDRFSAERTGGSVSTLTIQRTQQEDSAVYLCASSFQGETQYFGPGTRLLVL.

The chain links TRBV29-1 to TRBJ1-6; D not resolved. V gave up 7 bases and J gave up 9 bases, with 19 bases separating them. The CDR3 runs to 14 residues. CDR1 SQVTM and CDR2 ANQGSEA come from the germline V gene. Written as DNA, the CDR3 is TGCAGCGCCCGAGACCCGGATTCTAGTTCACCCCTCCACTTT. It specifies CSARDPDSSSPLHF. Using reference TRBV29-1 and TRBJ1-6 for the parts outside the CDR3, the full variable domain is SAVISQKPSRDICQRGTSLTIQCQVDSQVTMMFWYRQQPGQSLTLIATANQGSEATYESGFVIDKFPISRPNLTFSTLTVSNMSPEDSSIYLCSARDPDSSSPLHFGNGTRLTVT.

The V call is TRBV5-1, the J call TRBJ2-7, with 9 bases aligning to TRBD1. V shed 4 bases, J shed 3 bases, and the junction held 5 bases outside the gene matches. From germline, CDR1 is SGHRS and CDR2 YFSETQ. The CDR3 spans 14 residues. CDR3 DNA: TGCGCCAGCAGCGGCGGGACAGGGCTCTACGAGCAGTACTTC. This translates into CASSGGTGLYEQYF.

The chain recombines TRBV18 with TRBJ1-2; D gene ambiguous. In germline, CDR1 is KGHSH, CDR2 LQKENI. V was shortened by 2 bases and J by 4 bases, with 14 bases between the two germline ends. The CDR3 runs to 15 residues. Written as DNA, the CDR3 is TGTGCCAGCTCACCAGGGCAGACGCAGGCCTATGGCTACACCTTC. Protein: CASSPGQTQAYGYTF.

DNA for the CDR3: TGTGCCAGTAGTGTCACAACTAGCGGGAGGGTCAACACCGGGGAGCTGTTTTTT. Residues: CASSVTTSGRVNTGELFF. The V call is TRBV19, the J call TRBJ2-2, with 13 bases lining up with TRBD2. The CDR3 totals 18 residues. CDR1 LNHDA and CDR2 SQIVND come from the germline V gene (reference sequence). V trimming: 5 bases; J trimming: 2 bases; junction bases outside the gene matches: 8. The variable domain in full, completed from reference TRBV19 and TRBJ2-2, reads DGGITQSPKYLFRKEGQNVTLSCEQNLNHDAMYWYRQDPGQGLRLIYYSQIVNDFQKGDIAEGYSVSREKKESFPLTVTSAQKNPTAFYLCASSVTTSGRVNTGELFFGEGSRLTVL.

This sequence joins TRBV5-1 and TRBJ2-1; 7 positions agree with TRBD2. The V gene end was trimmed by 4 bases and the J gene end by 8 bases; junction bases not matched to a gene: 9. This CDR3 has 14 residues. Germline V lookup: CDR1 SGHRS, CDR2 YFSETQ. CDR3 coding DNA: TGCGCCAGCAGCCCATCACTAGCGTCGGATGAGCAGTTCTTC. The encoded protein is CASSPSLASDEQFF.

This chain links TRBV18 with TRBJ1-5, with 7 nucleotides matching TRBD1. V lost 4 bases, J lost 4 bases, and 7 bases stayed unmatched. Per the germline V gene, CDR1 is KGHSH and CDR2 is LQKENI. The CDR3 loop spans 15 amino acids. CDR3 in amino acids: CASSLETGSNQPQHF. The DNA of the CDR3 is TGTGCCAGCTCACTAGAGACAGGGAGTAATCAGCCCCAGCATTTT.

The rearrangement joins TRBV7-9 to TRBJ1-1, with a tentative D call TRBD1 (5 bases). In germline, CDR1 is SEHNR, CDR2 FQNEAQ (reference sequence). V lost 5 bases and J 9 bases, leaving 13 bases between the germline ends. This CDR3 comprises 12 residues. Written as DNA, the CDR3 is TGTGCCAGCAGCGCTGACAGTAATCAAGCTTTCTTT. Its protein product is CASSADSNQAFF.

The V call is TRBV5-4, the J call TRBJ2-1; TRBD2 agrees at 10 bases. The germline V gene encodes CDR1 SGHNT and CDR2 YYREEE (reference sequence). J gave up 1 base and V 0 bases, and 4 bases lay outside the gene matches. The CDR3 totals 17 residues. CDR3 residues: CASSLASGSASYNEQFF. The CDR3 nucleotides read TGTGCCAGCAGCTTGGCTAGCGGGAGTGCGTCCTACAATGAGCAGTTCTTC.

V is TRBV18 and J is TRBJ2-5; D is unresolved. The CDR3 loop spans 13 amino acids. V lost 3 bases and J 5 bases, leaving 10 bases between the germline ends. Germline CDR1 KGHSH, CDR2 LQKENI. The CDR3 DNA follows: TGTGCCAGCTCACCCACAGTAAGGGAGACCCAGTACTTC. It is translated as CASSPTVRETQYF.

The chain recombines TRBV15 with TRBJ2-2; D gene unclear. The CDR3 consists of 16 residues. V was shortened by 0 bases and J by 0 bases, with 8 bases between the two germline ends. CDR1 is LNHNV, CDR2 YYDKDF, per germline (reference sequence). The CDR3: CATSRDELPNTGELFF. CDR3 DNA sequence: TGTGCCACCAGCAGAGACGAACTACCGAACACCGGGGAGCTGTTTTTT.

This sequence joins TRBV6-1 and TRBJ2-3, with TRBD2 matching over 8 bases. J gave up 2 bases and V 7 bases, and 5 bases lay outside the gene matches. Germline V CDR1 and CDR2: MNHNS, SASEGT. The CDR3 has 14 residues. DNA of the CDR3: TGTGCCAGCAAAGCGGGAGAAACCACAGATACGCAGTATTTT. This codes for CASKAGETTDTQYF.

Note on this clone: A read error may account for a junction end that differs from germline. This chain connects TRBV6-1 to TRBJ1-2; 8 positions match TRBD1. Per the germline V gene, CDR1 is MNHNS and CDR2 is SASEGT. The length of the CDR3 is 12 residues. CDR3 sequence: CASAMRTGNGNF. CDR3 in DNA: TGTGCCAGCGCAATGCGGACAGGGAATGGAAACTTC.